This T cell receptor beta chain was sequenced for a study of cytomegalovirus exposure and HLA in healthy donors listed by TCRdb under 2017. Describing the broader study: An earlier analysis of some 620 of the donors reported around 280 Gb of sequence data and approximately 120 million unique TCR beta sequences obtained from 180 million or so T cells. An early release covering some 640 HLA-typed donors comprised 250 to 350 gigabases of sequencing data and roughly 86 million unique TCR sequences. Among the roughly 380 genotyped donors, around 81% belonged to the genetic ancestry cluster associated with self-reported Caucasian donors. The study aimed to test whether cataloging public T cell receptors could reveal signatures of past pathogen exposure. The study profiled the T cell repertoires of hundreds of subjects by immunosequencing and related them to cytomegalovirus serostatus. A separate validation cohort of approximately 130 different subjects was used in addition to the roughly 670-subject first cohort. The study combined high-throughput TCR immunosequencing, statistical association of individual TCRs with disease status, and machine learning to predict cytomegalovirus infection status. To study patterns of TCR occurrence, a later analysis re-analyzed previously published TCR beta repertoires from around 660 donors and added high-resolution HLA genotyping. In the later analysis, no new phenotypic data were used to find candidate immune exposures; instead, reliance was placed on TCR beta sequences and their occurrence across donors. An earlier analysis of approximately 500 of the donors applied high-throughput TCR beta sequencing to assess whether each TCR beta V gene segment acted as functional or pseudogenic. Donor age, sex, ethnicity and CMV serostatus were compiled together with the repertoire data. In a later genetic analysis, genome-wide SNP genotypes for about three fifths of the roughly 670 donors were used, and that subset was treated as a discovery cohort. Every discovery cohort repertoire had been produced on one sequencing platform. HLA typing covered class I and class II loci at four-digit resolution. Typing coverage varied by locus: about 629-630 donors for A, B, C, DRB1 and DQB1; under 550 for DQA1; 600 to 610 for DPA1; 400 to 480 for DPB1. A handful of DR-DQ haplotypes were handled as single units for association and clustering because linkage in the cohort was strong. On average, 235,054 unique TCR beta nucleotide sequences were sequenced per donor among a few hundred genotyped donors of the cohort, with 15% to 20% of those sequences being non-productive.

The method was the immunoSEQ multiplex PCR assay. The multiplex PCR relied on a mix of 60 forward primers for TCR Vbeta segments and 13 reverse primers for TCR Jbeta segments. The CDR3 region of rearranged TCR beta genes was amplified from genomic DNA with a multiplex PCR assay. Amplified TCR beta libraries were sequenced as 87-base-pair reads on the Illumina HiSeq System. Turning to the authors' computational methods: A later analysis counted tens of millions of unique TCR beta chains across the 550 to 750 repertoires, and some 11 million of these chains were shared by at least two donors. To remove PCR and sequencing errors, raw reads were error-corrected and collapsed into unique sequences using a nearest-neighbor algorithm that merged closely related sequences. CDR3 sequences were aligned to IMGT reference sequences to assign V, D and J gene segments. For a sequence to be retained, at least a six-nucleotide match to both a V gene segment and a J gene segment was required. A rearrangement counted as productive if the CDR3 had no stop codons and remained in frame with V and J, and every other rearrangement counted as non-productive. Following IMGT convention, CDR3 was defined as the stretch from the second conserved V-encoded cysteine to the conserved J-encoded phenylalanine. The earlier analysis of about 530 of the donors excluded any sequence lacking an unambiguous match to a single V gene segment. In an earlier analysis of roughly 500 of the donors, V segments were called functional above 56.7% productive rearrangements and were called segregating when the between-donor standard deviation exceeded 5%. A statistical classification framework was built to diagnose cytomegalovirus status from the catalog of TCR beta chain sequences. In a later analysis, TCR nucleotide sequences were compared against IMGT/GENE-DB human TR gene sequences so that V and J genes could be assigned. A later analysis assigned CDR3 sequences and most-parsimonious VDJ recombination scenarios with the TCRdist pipeline. In a later analysis, each TCR beta chain was defined by its CDR3 amino acid sequence together with its V-gene family, and reads without a unique V-gene family were excluded. As a way to deal with suspected cross-contamination and a sequencing artifact, a later analysis dropped 640 or so nucleotide sequences that were highly shared and had low generation probability. For each public chain, a later analysis derived a clonal expansion index from normalized ranks of inferred template counts within each repertoire. A later analysis computed generation probabilities with a VDJ recombination model fitted to out-of-frame rearrangements, and checked the results against IGoR. A later analysis scored TCR-TCR, TCR-HLA and TCR-CMV co-occurrence with hypergeometric tests, applying a repertoire-size bias correction to TCR pairs. In a later analysis, false discovery rates were estimated by permuting HLA or CMV assignments 20 times. In a later analysis, co-occurring TCRs were grouped using DBSCAN, and TCRdist sequence similarity was added for clustering within HLA-allele-positive subsets. Repertoires with fewer than 30,000 or more than 120,000 public chains were left out of co-occurrence clustering, as were four to six repertoires with anomalous nucleotide sharing. TCRdb provides this immuneACCESS table in a form limited to in-frame rearrangements. Some clones are lacking; in checked studies, under half of them reflect an unresolved V gene, and why the rest are absent is not known. V and J calls and clone size are those listed in that table; D and trimming were worked out from the DNA. In all, the sample holds 150,000 or so clones, and 70% to 85% of those were seen once. The top ten hold roughly 2.5% of the sample.

On this clone itself: Its antigen is not yet known. One base away there is no much larger clone; base qualities are not given.

Study-wide conclusions, independent of this receptor: When HLA alleles, especially DR and DQ, strongly co-occurred, attributing TCR associations to individual alleles was difficult. For the cohort, immune exposure information was limited to CMV serostatus. According to the authors, the approach could potentially be generalized to other disease states and immunological phenotypes. The presence/absence analyses assumed that sequencing depth was roughly uniform across donors, and that assumption may not be true. According to a later analysis, most CMV-associated TCR beta chains appeared to be HLA-restricted, and the HLA associations seemed to be driven largely by CMV exposure. In a later genetic analysis, fewer N-insertions in productive TCRs were reported among donors in an Asian-associated ancestry cluster than the roughly 700-donor mean. A further reported finding was that TCR beta sequences accurately predicted the HLA-A and HLA-B alleles for most subjects in the first cohort. In a later analysis, HLA-associated TCR beta chains were found to be more clonally expanded and to have lower generation probabilities than equally common non-associated chains. In a later analysis, the rate of TCR association differed among HLA loci, with DRB1 alleles having the most associated TCRs and HLA-C alleles having the fewest. Only TCR beta chains were sequenced in this cohort, and the absence of alpha or paired-chain data limited detectable features. A group of highly shared sequence variants was considered likely to be a technical artifact of the sequencing pipeline. Linkage disequilibrium might explain the correlated functional status among segregating V segments, but an unknown experimental factor could not be excluded. In vitro tests confirmed that three of the cytomegalovirus-associated TCR beta chains recognize cytomegalovirus antigens. Cytomegalovirus status was reported to be diagnosed by the classifier with high specificity and sensitivity in both the original and validation cohorts. V-gene and J-gene trimming of TCR beta chains was associated with a missense DCLRE1C variant in a later genetic analysis, and the association was replicated in an independent cohort. At a false discovery rate of 0.05, a later analysis linked under 20,000 TCR beta sequences to specific HLA alleles. HLA typing was unavailable for some donors at each locus, so association tests used only the typed subset. Most TCR sequences were observed very rarely across donors, whereas some public TCRs were present in many individuals. A later analysis reported that several top co-occurrence clusters appeared linked to parvovirus B19, influenza, CMV and Epstein-Barr virus. The study gave a list of about 160 TCR beta chains associated with cytomegalovirus. Because counts were too low, roughly 18 rarely observed V segments, including chromosome 9 orphons, were left out of the earlier analysis of a few hundred of the donors. In an earlier analysis of 587 of the donors, most TCR beta V segments appeared in productive rearrangements about 87% or about 30% of the time, broadly matching IMGT annotations.

The cohort was made up of about 670 healthy bone marrow donors. Cohort members were all nominally healthy when sampled, although unrecorded immune exposures were likely present. CMV serostatus was recorded as positive for 250 to 300 and negative for about 50% of the roughly 670 cohort members, whereas no CMV serostatus was recorded for the donor in question. Every donor gave a peripheral blood sample, and the peripheral blood mononuclear cells from that sample were used for TCR beta sequencing. The Qiagen DNeasy Blood Extraction Kit was used to extract genomic DNA from the blood cell samples. This TCR was recovered from a human donor in good health. Sequencing was carried out using PBMCs.

The DNA reads TGTGCCAGTAGTCTCGGACTGTCCACTGAAGCTTTCTTT. This yields the protein CASSLGLSTEAFF. The receptor chain draws on TRBV19 and TRBJ1-1, with the D gene not confidently named. The cysteine opens and the phenylalanine closes a CDR3 of 13 amino acids. Solely the CDR3 DNA is kept, with 39 bases framed from the first base. Between the V and J ends, shortened by 5 bases and 4 bases respectively, the junction contains 11 bases. Per the germline V gene (reference sequence), LNHDA is the CDR1 and SQIVND is the CDR2. This CDR3, with the reference TRBV19 and TRBJ1-1 proteins standing in past its ends, gives the full variable domain DGGITQSPKYLFRKEGQNVTLSCEQNLNHDAMYWYRQDPGQGLRLIYYSQIVNDFQKGDIAEGYSVSREKKESFPLTVTSAQKNPTAFYLCASSLGLSTEAFFGQGTRLTVV.